This T cell receptor beta chain was recorded in a study of blood T cell repertoires in COVID-19. The CDR3 spans 15 residues. V shed 1 base, J shed 5 bases, and the junction held 6 bases outside the gene matches. From germline, CDR1 is LGHDT and CDR2 YNNKEL (reference sequence). This clone came up once. Method: immunoSEQ multiplex PCR; TCRdb's copy keeps in-frame clones and lacks some. The sample shows 150,000 to 200,000 clones, roughly 84% of them seen only once. This chain links TRBV3-1 (or the pseudogene TRBV3-2) with TRBJ2-5; TRBD2 agrees at 8 bases. This clonotype was sampled from a middle-aged man who had recovered from COVID-19. The sample comprised PBMCs or T cells enriched from blood (not recorded which). This CDR3 reads CASSQVTGGLETQYF. CDR3 in DNA: TGTGCCAGCAGCCAAGTTACGGGGGGGCTTGAGACCCAGTACTTC.